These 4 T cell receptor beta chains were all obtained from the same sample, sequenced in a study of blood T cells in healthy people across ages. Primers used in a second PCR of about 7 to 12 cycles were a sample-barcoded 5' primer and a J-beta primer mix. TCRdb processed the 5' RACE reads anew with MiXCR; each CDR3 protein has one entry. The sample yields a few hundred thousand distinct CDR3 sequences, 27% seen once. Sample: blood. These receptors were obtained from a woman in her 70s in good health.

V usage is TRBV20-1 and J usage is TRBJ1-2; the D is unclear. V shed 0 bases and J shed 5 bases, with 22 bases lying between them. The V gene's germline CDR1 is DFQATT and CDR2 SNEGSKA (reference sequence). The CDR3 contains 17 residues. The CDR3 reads CSARDVGGYSLFYGYTF. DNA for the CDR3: TGCAGTGCTAGAGATGTGGGAGGGTACTCCTTATTTTATGGCTACACCTTC.

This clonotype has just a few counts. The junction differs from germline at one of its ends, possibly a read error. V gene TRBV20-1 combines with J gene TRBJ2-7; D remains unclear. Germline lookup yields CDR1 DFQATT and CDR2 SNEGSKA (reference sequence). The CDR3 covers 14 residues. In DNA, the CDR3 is TGCAGAGCTAGAGAGGTCTCCCCTCCCTACGAGCAGTACTTC. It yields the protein CRAREVSPPYEQYF.

As DNA, the CDR3 is TGTGCCAGCAGCTTAGAGGCGTCTCCGGGACGGAGGGTCTCTTACGAGCAGTACTTC. Translated: CASSLEASPGRRVSYEQYF. This chain joins TRBV7-7 and TRBJ2-7, with D maybe TRBD2 (6 bases). CDR1 and CDR2 (germline): SSHAT, FNYEAQ (reference sequence). V was trimmed by 1 base and J by 4 bases, leaving 26 bases between them. The CDR3 covers 19 residues.

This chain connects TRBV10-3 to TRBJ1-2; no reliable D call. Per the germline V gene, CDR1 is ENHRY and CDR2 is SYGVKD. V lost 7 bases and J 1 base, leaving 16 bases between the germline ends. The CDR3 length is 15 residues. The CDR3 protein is CAITLSRTVNYGYTF. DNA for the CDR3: TGTGCCATCACTCTTTCACGGACGGTTAACTATGGCTACACCTTC.